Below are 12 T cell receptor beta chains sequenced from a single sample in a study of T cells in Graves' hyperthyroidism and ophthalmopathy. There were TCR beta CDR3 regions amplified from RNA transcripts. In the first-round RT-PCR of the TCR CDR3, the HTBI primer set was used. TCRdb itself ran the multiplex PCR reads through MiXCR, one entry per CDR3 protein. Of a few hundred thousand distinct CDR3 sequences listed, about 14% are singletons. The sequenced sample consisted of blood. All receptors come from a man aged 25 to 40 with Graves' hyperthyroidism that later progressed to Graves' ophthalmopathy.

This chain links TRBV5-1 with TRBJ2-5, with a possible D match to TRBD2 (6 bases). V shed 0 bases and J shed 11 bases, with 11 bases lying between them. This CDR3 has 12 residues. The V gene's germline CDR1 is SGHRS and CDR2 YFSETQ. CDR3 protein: CASSLDRGGQYF. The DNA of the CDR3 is TGCGCCAGCAGCTTGGATAGGGGAGGACAGTACTTC.

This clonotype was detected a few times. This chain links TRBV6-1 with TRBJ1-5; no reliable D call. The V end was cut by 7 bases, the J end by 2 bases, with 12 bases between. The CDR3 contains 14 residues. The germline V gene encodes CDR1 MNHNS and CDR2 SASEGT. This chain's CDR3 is CASMVRGGNQPQHF. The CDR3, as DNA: TGTGCCAGCATGGTTCGAGGCGGCAATCAGCCCCAGCATTTT.

The CDR3 protein is CASSILVGGFAPLHF. The CDR3 nucleotides are TGTGCCAGTAGTATACTCGTCGGGGGTTTTGCACCCCTCCACTTT. V usage is TRBV19 and J usage is TRBJ1-6, with D perhaps TRBD1 (5 bases). V lost 2 bases and J lost 11, with 16 bases in between. CDR3 length: 15 residues. CDR1 is LNHDA, CDR2 SQIVND, per germline (reference sequence).

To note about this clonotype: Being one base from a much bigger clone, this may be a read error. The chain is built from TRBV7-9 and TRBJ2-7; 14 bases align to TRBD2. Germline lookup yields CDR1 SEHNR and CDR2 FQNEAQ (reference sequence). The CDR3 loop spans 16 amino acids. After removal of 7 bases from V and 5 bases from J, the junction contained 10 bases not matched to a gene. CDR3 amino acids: CASNPGTSGGSNEQYF. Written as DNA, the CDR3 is TGTGCCAGCAACCCCGGGACTAGCGGGGGATCAAACGAGCAGTACTTC.

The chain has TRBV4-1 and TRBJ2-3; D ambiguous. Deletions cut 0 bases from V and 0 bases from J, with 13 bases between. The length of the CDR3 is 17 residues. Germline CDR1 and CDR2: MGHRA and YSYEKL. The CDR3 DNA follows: TGCGCCAGCAGCCAAGAGAGCTACCAGTCTAGCACAGATACGCAGTATTTT. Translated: CASSQESYQSSTDTQYF.

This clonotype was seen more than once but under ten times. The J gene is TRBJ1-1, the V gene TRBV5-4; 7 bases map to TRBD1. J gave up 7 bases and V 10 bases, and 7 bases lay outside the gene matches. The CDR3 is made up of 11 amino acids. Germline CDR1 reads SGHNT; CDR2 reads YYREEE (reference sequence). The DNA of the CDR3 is TGTGCCGCAGGGACAGATTTTGAAGCTTTCTTT. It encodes CAAGTDFEAFF.

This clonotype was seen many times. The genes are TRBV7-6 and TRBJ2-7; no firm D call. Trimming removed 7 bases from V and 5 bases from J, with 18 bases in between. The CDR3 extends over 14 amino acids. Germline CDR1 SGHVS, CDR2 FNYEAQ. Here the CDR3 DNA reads TGTGCCAGCAACCCGACGACGAAGGTCCACGAGCAGTACTTC. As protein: CASNPTTKVHEQYF.

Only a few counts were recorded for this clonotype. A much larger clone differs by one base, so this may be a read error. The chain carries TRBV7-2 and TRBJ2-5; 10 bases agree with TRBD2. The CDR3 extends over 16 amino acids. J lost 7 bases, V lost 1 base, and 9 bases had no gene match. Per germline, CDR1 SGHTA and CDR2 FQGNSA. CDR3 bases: TGTGCCAGCAGCTTAGGAGCGGGGGGGCCCCAGGGGACCCAGTACTTC. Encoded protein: CASSLGAGGPQGTQYF.

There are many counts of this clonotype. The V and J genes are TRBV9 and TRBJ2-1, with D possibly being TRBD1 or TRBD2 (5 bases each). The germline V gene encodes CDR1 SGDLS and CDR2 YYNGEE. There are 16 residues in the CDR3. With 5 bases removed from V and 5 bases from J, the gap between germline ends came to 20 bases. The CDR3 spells CASSARGRGYDNEQFF. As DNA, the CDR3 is TGTGCCAGCAGTGCCCGGGGACGCGGGTACGACAATGAGCAGTTCTTC.

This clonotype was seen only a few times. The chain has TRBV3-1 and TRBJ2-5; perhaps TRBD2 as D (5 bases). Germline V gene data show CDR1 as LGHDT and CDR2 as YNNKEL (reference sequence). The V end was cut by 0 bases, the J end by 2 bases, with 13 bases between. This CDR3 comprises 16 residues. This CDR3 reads CASSQDLKRGQETQYF. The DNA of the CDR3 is TGTGCCAGCAGCCAAGATCTCAAACGGGGTCAAGAGACCCAGTACTTC.

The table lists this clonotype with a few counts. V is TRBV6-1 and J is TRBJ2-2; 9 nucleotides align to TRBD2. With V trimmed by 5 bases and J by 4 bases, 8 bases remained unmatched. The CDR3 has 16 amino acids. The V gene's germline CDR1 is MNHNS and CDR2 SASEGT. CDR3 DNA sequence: TGTGCCAGCAGTTCCCGAGCTAGCGGGGTCACCGGGGAGCTGTTTTTT. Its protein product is CASSSRASGVTGELFF.

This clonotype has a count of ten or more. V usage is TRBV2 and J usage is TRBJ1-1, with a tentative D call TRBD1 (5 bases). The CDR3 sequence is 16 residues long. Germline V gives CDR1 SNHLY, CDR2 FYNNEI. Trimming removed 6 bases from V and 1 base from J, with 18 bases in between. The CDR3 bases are TGTGCCAGCAGGGACATGGGGTGGGTGAAGAACACTGAAGCTTTCTTT. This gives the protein CASRDMGWVKNTEAFF.